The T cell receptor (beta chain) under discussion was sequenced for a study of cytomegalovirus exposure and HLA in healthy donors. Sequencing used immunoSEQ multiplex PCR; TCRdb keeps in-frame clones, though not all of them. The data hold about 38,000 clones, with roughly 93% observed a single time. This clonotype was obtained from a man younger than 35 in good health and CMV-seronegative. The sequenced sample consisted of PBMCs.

The CDR3 bases are TGTGCTAGTTTAGCGGGAGTAGGGTCCTACAATGAGCAGTTCTTC. Protein: CASLAGVGSYNEQFF. The chain couples TRBV2 to TRBJ2-1; the match to TRBD2 covers 9 bases. The CDR3 has 15 amino acids. Germline-derived CDR1 and CDR2 are SNHLY and FYNNEI.